This entry lists 7 T cell receptor beta chains sequenced from one sample in a study of cytomegalovirus exposure and HLA in healthy donors. PCR amplification relied on 60 Vbeta primers (plus 13 Jbeta primers). TCRdb's table, derived via immunoSEQ multiplex PCR, lists solely in-frame clones and lacks some. The repertoire holds some 190,000 clones, over 75% seen once, with approximately 2.1% in the top ten. What was sequenced was PBMCs. The receptors here all came from a woman aged 25 to 39 in good health and CMV-seronegative.

The rearrangement uses TRBV5-6 and TRBJ2-7; TRBD2 aligns across 11 bases. Germline CDR1 is SGHDT and CDR2 is YYEEEE. CDR3 length: 15 amino acids. Trimming at V came to 6 bases and at J to 6 bases, leaving 11 bases not matched to a gene. The CDR3 sequence: CASTSVVAGGLEQYF. CDR3 nucleotides: TGTGCCAGCACCTCAGTGGTAGCGGGGGGGCTCGAGCAGTACTTC. Filled out from reference TRBV5-6 and TRBJ2-7, the complete variable domain reads DAGVTQSPTHLIKTRGQQVTLRCSPKSGHDTVSWYQQALGQGPQFIFQYYEEEERQRGNFPDRFSGHQFPNYSSELNVNALLLGDSALYLCASTSVVAGGLEQYFGPGTRLTVT.

The rearrangement joins TRBV4-1 to TRBJ2-7, with TRBD2 matching over 8 bases. This CDR3 is built from 17 residues. Germline CDR1 and CDR2: MGHRA and YSYEKL. V gave up 1 base and J gave up 1 base; unmatched junction bases: 9. The DNA of the CDR3 is TGCGCCAGCAGCCAAGGGTGGGGCGGGGGGTCTTCCTACGAGCAGTACTTC. Encoded protein: CASSQGWGGGSSYEQYF.

The V call is TRBV5-1, the J call TRBJ2-5; unclear D gene. Germline assignment: CDR1 SGHRS and CDR2 YFSETQ. CDR3 length: 14 amino acids. V gave up 6 bases and J gave up 5 bases, with 17 bases separating them. The CDR3 sequence: CASNSLDSPETQYF. DNA of the CDR3: TGCGCCAGCAACTCTTTAGACTCTCCGGAGACCCAGTACTTC.

The chain joins TRBV30 to TRBJ2-3, with 12 bases fitting TRBD2. From germline, CDR1 is GTSNPN and CDR2 SVGIG (reference sequence). This CDR3 is built from 14 residues. The J segment lost 4 bases and the V segment lost 4 bases, leaving 3 bases of the junction unmatched. CDR3 nucleotide sequence: TGTGCCTGGACTAGCGGGGGGGCCCCAGATACGCAGTATTTT. It specifies CAWTSGGAPDTQYF.

This clone has a handful of counts. The V and J genes are TRBV29-1 and TRBJ2-5, with a tentative D call TRBD1 (5 bases). The V and J ends lost 7 bases and 2 bases respectively, with 20 bases between them. This CDR3 is built from 15 residues. CDR1 is SQVTM and CDR2 is ANQGSEA in the germline V gene. The CDR3 nucleotides read TGCAGCGGTCCCCCCCGATGGACACTTCAAGAGACCCAGTACTTC. Amino acids: CSGPPRWTLQETQYF.

This clone was seen only a few times. The chain combines TRBV6-5 with TRBJ1-4; perhaps TRBD1 as D (6 bases). CDR1 and CDR2 (germline): MNHEY, SVGAGI. This CDR3 region has 15 residues. V was cut by 5 bases and J by 6 bases, with 16 bases left in between. The CDR3, as DNA: TGTGCCAGCAGTCCACGCCGACAGGTTGATGAAAAACTGTTTTTT. This codes for CASSPRRQVDEKLFF.

The chain is built from TRBV18 and TRBJ1-4, with TRBD1 as a possible D gene (5 bases). CDR1 is KGHSH, CDR2 LQKENI, per germline. The V end was cut by 3 bases, the J end by 9 bases, with 20 bases between. This CDR3 is built from 16 residues. The CDR3 DNA follows: TGTGCCAGCTCACCCGATTCGACACCTCGGGGGAAAAAACTGTTTTTT. Translated: CASSPDSTPRGKKLFF.